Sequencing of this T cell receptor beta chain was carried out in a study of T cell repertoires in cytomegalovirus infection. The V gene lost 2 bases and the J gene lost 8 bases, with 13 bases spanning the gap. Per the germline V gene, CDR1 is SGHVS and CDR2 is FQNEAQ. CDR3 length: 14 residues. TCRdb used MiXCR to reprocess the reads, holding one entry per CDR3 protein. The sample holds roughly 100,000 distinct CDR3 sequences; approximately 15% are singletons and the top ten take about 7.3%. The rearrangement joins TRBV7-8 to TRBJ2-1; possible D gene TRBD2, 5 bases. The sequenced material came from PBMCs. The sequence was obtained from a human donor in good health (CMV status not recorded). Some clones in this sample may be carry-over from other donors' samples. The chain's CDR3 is CASSLSSRSDEQFF. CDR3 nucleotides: TGTGCCAGCAGCTTATCTAGCCGAAGCGATGAGCAGTTCTTC.